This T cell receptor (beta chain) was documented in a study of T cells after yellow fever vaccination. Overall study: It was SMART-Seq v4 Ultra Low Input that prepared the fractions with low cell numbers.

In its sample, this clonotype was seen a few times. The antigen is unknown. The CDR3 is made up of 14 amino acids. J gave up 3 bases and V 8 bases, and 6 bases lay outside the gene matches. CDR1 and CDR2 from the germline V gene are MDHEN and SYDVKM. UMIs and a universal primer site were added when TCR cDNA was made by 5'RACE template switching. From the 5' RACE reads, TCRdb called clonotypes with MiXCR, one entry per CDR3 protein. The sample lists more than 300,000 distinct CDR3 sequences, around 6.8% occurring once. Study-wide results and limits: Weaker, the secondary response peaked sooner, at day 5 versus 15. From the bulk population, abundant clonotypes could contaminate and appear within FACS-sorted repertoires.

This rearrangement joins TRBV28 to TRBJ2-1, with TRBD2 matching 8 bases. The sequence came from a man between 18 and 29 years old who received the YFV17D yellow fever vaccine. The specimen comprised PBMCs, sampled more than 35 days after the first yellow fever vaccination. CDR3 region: CASLRRGGYNEQFF. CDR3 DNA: TGTGCCAGCCTCAGACGGGGGGGCTACAATGAGCAGTTCTTC.